This TCR beta chain was recovered during a study of T-cell memory formation after mild COVID-19. Turning to the study itself: TCR clusters were mostly confined to one donor each.

Germline assignment: CDR1 MNHEY and CDR2 SVGEGT. The CDR3 is 14 residues long. V lost 8 bases, J lost 2 bases, and 16 bases lay in between. Study-level points and caveats: Later expanders leaned CD4+, whereas day 15 to 85 contracting clones were balanced CD4/CD8.

TCRdb itself ran the 5' RACE reads through MiXCR, one entry per CDR3 protein. The table lists about 290,000 distinct CDR3 sequences, approximately 16% of them singletons, with 22% in the top ten. This clonotype turned up a few times. No antigen is known for it. Sequencing input: PBMCs or a T cell subset sorted from them (not recorded which). This TCR was sampled from a man aged 18 to 29 who had mild COVID-19 (a few samples of this study predate the infection). Cell type and time point are not known. The chain uses TRBV6-2 or TRBV6-3 and TRBJ2-7; D perhaps matches TRBD1 (6 bases). For the CDR3, the DNA is TGTGCCAGCGGGGACGGGACATTCGCCTACGAGCAGTACTTC. It is translated as CASGDGTFAYEQYF.